This TCR beta chain was retrieved from a study of response to subunit inactivated influenza vaccine. This CDR3 has 15 amino acids. Germline V gene data show CDR1 as SGHRS and CDR2 as YFSETQ. V shed 4 bases and J shed 6 bases, with 16 bases lying between them. Of note for this clonotype: What it binds is not known.

TCRdb reprocessed the RT-PCR reads via MiXCR and lists one record per CDR3 protein. The sample gives 500,000 to 750,000 distinct CDR3 sequences, about 15% of which show up once; around 10% is in the top ten. Overall study findings and caveats: The authors suggested that few new T cells are recruited per seasonal influenza vaccination.

The chain combines TRBV5-1 with TRBJ2-2; maybe TRBD1 (5 bases). The sample in question was PBMCs from blood, obtained about 12 days after vaccination. This clonotype was obtained from a man in his forties or fifties who received an inactivated influenza vaccine. The CDR3 sequence: CASSQTGQSPGELFF. As DNA, the CDR3 is TGCGCCAGCAGCCAAACCGGACAAAGTCCCGGGGAGCTGTTTTTT.